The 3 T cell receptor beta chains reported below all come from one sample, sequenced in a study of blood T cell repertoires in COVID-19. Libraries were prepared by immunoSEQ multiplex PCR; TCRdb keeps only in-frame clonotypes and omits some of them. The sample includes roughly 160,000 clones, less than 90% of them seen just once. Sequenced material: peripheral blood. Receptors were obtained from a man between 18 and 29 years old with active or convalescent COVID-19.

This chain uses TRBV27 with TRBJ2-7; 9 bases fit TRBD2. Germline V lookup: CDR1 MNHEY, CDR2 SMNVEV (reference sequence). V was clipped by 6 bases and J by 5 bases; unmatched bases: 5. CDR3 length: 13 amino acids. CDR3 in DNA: TGTGCCAGCAGGGCTAGCGGGACGAACGAGCAGTACTTC. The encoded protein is CASRASGTNEQYF.

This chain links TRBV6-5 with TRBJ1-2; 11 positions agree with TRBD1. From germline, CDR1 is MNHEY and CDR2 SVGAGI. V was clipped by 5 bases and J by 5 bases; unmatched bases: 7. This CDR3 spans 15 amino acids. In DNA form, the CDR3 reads TGTGCCAGCAGTCAACCGGGACAGGGGGGGTATGGCTACACCTTC. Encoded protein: CASSQPGQGGYGYTF.

The CDR3 loop is CASSLRGGTRTYNEQFF. The CDR3 DNA reads as TGTGCCAGCAGCTTAAGGGGCGGGACTAGAACCTACAATGAGCAGTTCTTC. The gene calls are TRBV13 and TRBJ2-1; 8 bases match TRBD2. Germline V gene lookup returns CDR1 PRHDT and CDR2 FYEKMQ (reference sequence). The trim removed 2 bases at V and 2 bases at J, leaving 8 bases unmatched. The CDR3 covers 17 residues. The whole variable domain, remainder taken from reference TRBV13 and TRBJ2-1, is AAGVIQSPRHLIKEKRETATLKCYPIPRHDTVYWYQQGPGQDPQFLISFYEKMQSDKGSIPDRFSAQQFSDYHSELNMSSLELGDSALYFCASSLRGGTRTYNEQFFGPGTRLTVL.